Listed below are T cell receptor beta chains from one sample, sequenced in a study of cytomegalovirus exposure and HLA in healthy donors. Using immunoSEQ multiplex PCR, the repertoire was profiled, and TCRdb retains in-frame clones only, with some absent. The sample has 90,000 to 150,000 clones, 77% seen once. Input material: PBMCs. The receptors were sampled from a man aged 50 to 59 in good health and CMV-seropositive. Each CDR3 is given with its conserved first and last residue. Fields, in order: V gene, CDR3 protein.

v_call: TRBV6-1
cdr3_aa: CASNKRREGEQYF

v_call: TRBV2
cdr3_aa: CASSKISGGGETQYF

v_call: TRBV19
cdr3_aa: CASSIRGRLAEAFF

v_call: TRBV30
cdr3_aa: CAWSYKGNNHRGYTF

v_call: TRBV7-8
cdr3_aa: CASSDGLQGYGYTF

v_call: TRBV7-9
cdr3_aa: CASSPITGNTEAFF

v_call: TRBV7-2
cdr3_aa: CASSLSGLLRDEQFF

v_call: TRBV11-2
cdr3_aa: CASGRGNEQFF

v_call: TRBV5-1
cdr3_aa: CASSGRGSGANVLTF

v_call: TRBV5-6
cdr3_aa: CASRYQGYEQYF

v_call: TRBV28
cdr3_aa: CASRSPITGNQPQHF

v_call: TRBV7-6
cdr3_aa: CASSSGQGYTEAFF

v_call: TRBV18
cdr3_aa: CASSPAGGTATGELFF

v_call: TRBV18
cdr3_aa: CASSPDRALGTEAFF

v_call: TRBV7-8
cdr3_aa: CASSSLAGTTYGYTF

v_call: TRBV10-2
cdr3_aa: CASSGRRGNTEAFF

v_call: TRBV6-5
cdr3_aa: CASSYSTGGGTEAFF

v_call: TRBV19
cdr3_aa: CASSIIAGQAYNEQFF